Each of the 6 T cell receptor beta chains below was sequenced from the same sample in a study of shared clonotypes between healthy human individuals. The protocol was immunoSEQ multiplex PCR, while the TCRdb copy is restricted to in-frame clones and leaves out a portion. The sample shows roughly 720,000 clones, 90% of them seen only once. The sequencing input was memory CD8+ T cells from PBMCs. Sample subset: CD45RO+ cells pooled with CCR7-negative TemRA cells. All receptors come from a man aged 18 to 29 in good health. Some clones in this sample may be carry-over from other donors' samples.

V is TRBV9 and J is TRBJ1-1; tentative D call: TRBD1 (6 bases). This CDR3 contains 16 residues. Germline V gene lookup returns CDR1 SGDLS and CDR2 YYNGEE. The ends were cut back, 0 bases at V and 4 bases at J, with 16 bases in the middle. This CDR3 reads CASSVVPQGLSTEAFF. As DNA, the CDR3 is TGTGCCAGCAGCGTAGTCCCCCAGGGGTTGAGCACTGAAGCTTTCTTT.

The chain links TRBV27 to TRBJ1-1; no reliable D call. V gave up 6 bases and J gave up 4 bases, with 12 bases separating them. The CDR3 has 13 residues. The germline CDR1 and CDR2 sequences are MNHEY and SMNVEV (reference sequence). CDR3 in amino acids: CASSILVGTEAFF. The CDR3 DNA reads TGTGCCAGCAGCATCCTGGTGGGCACTGAAGCTTTCTTT.

CDR3 loop: CASSLMEVGTQYF. CDR3 nucleotide sequence: TGTGCCAGCAGTTTAATGGAAGTAGGGACCCAGTACTTC. This chain uses TRBV27 with TRBJ2-5; D call uncertain. The CDR3 spans 13 residues. Per the germline V gene, CDR1 is MNHEY and CDR2 is SMNVEV (reference sequence). V lost 2 bases, J lost 7 bases, and 11 bases lay in between.

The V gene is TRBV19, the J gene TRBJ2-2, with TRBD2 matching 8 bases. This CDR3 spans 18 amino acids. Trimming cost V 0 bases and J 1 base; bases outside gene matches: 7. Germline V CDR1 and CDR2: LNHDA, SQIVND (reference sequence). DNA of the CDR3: TGTGCCAGTAGTATAGATCTCTTAGCGGGACAGAACACCGGGGAGCTGTTTTTT. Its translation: CASSIDLLAGQNTGELFF.

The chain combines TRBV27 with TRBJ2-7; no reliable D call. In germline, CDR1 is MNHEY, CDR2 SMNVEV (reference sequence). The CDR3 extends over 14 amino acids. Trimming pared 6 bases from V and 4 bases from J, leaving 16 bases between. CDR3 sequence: CASRGIEVDYEQYF. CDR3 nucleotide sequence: TGTGCCAGCAGGGGGATTGAGGTAGATTACGAGCAGTACTTC.

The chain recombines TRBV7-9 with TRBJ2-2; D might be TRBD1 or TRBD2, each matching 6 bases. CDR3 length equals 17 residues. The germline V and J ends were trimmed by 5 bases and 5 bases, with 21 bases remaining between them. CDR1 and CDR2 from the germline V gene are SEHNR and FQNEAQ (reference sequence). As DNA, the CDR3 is TGTGCCAGCAGCGGGCGTATAGGGGGGCGCACAACCGGGGAGCTGTTTTTT. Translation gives CASSGRIGGRTTGELFF.